This T cell receptor (beta chain) is drawn from a study of neurological immune-mediated disorders. The sample holds a few counts of this clonotype. With 5 bases removed from V and 4 bases from J, the gap between germline ends came to 14 bases. This CDR3 comprises 15 residues. CDR1 SGHTA and CDR2 FQGNSA come from the germline V gene. The unsorted libraries were generated from a total of 2 million PBMCs, which had been stored in RNAlater at -80 C. The authors produced cDNA by 5'RACE using 10-nucleotide random UMIs. One entry per CDR3 protein, called by TCRdb with MiXCR from the 5' RACE reads. The sample contains 35,000 to 45,000 distinct CDR3 sequences, 13% to 15% of which appear only once.

This receptor was obtained from a woman aged 45 to 65 with HTLV-1-associated myelopathy (HAM/TSP). Sequenced input: PBMCs. This chain connects TRBV7-2 to TRBJ2-2; D could derive from TRBD1 or TRBD2 (6 bases each). CDR3 sequence (DNA): TGTGCCAGCAGCCCCATCAGGGGAGGCACCGGGGAGCTGTTTTTT. Its translation: CASSPIRGGTGELFF.